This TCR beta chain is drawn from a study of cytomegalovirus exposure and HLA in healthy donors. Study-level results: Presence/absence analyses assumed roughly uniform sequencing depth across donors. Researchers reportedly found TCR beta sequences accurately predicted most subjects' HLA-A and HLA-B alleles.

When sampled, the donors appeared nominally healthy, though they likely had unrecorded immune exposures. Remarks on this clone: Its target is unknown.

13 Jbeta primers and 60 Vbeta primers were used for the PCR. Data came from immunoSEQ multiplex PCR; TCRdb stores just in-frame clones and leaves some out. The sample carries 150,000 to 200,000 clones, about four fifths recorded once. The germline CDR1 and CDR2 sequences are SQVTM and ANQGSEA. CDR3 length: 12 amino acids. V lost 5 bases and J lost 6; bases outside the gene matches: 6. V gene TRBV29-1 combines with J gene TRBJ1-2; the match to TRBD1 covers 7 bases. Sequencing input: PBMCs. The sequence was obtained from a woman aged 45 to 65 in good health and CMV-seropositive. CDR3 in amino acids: CSVPDRENGYTF. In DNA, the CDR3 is TGCAGCGTTCCCGACAGGGAAAATGGCTACACCTTC.